Each of the 15 T cell receptor beta chains below was sequenced from the same sample in a study of blood T cell repertoires in COVID-19. Some clones are missing from TCRdb's copy, which holds only in-frame ones; the method was immunoSEQ multiplex PCR. The sample lists over 70,000 clones, 80% occurring once. The sequencing input was peripheral blood. The receptor source for this set is a man aged 65-85 years who had recovered from COVID-19.

The V call is TRBV7-2, the J call TRBJ2-7; weak D call: TRBD1 (5 bases). Between the trimmed V and J ends, which lost 5 bases and 3 bases, there was a span of 14 bases. The CDR3 runs 14 residues. The germline gives CDR1 SGHTA, CDR2 FQGNSA. This CDR3 reads CASSLSPDIYEQYF. As DNA, the CDR3 is TGTGCCAGCAGCCTCTCTCCGGACATCTACGAGCAGTACTTC.

V usage is TRBV20-1 and J usage is TRBJ1-5; the match to TRBD1 covers 8 bases. J was trimmed by 5 bases and V by 3 bases; bases with no gene match: 9. CDR3 length: 15 amino acids. CDR1 DFQATT and CDR2 SNEGSKA come from the germline V gene (reference sequence). In DNA form, the CDR3 reads TGCAGTGCTAGTCATACAGGGGGATCTTATCAGCCCCAGCATTTT. Its translation: CSASHTGGSYQPQHF.

The chain employs TRBV5-1 and TRBJ2-2; weak D call: TRBD1 (6 bases). CDR1 is SGHRS and CDR2 is YFSETQ in the germline V gene. The CDR3 has 17 amino acids. The germline V and J ends were trimmed by 1 base and 1 base, with 14 bases remaining between them. The CDR3 nucleotides read TGCGCCAGCAGCTTGACCCCTCCGGGACAGAACACCGGGGAGCTGTTTTTT. Translated: CASSLTPPGQNTGELFF.

The V and J genes are TRBV5-4 and TRBJ2-5, with 7 nucleotides matching TRBD1. The CDR3 is made up of 15 amino acids. Germline assignment: CDR1 SGHNT and CDR2 YYREEE (reference sequence). J gave up 2 bases and V 4 bases, and 8 bases lay outside the gene matches. The CDR3 nucleotides are TGTGCCAGCAGCCGGGGACAGAATACACAAGAGACCCAGTACTTC. Translation gives CASSRGQNTQETQYF.

This chain links TRBV2 with TRBJ1-2, with D possibly TRBD1 on 5 matching bases. Trimming removed 10 bases from V and 7 bases from J, with 22 bases in between. The CDR3 runs to 14 residues. Looked up from germline, CDR1 is SNHLY and CDR2 is FYNNEI. CDR3 DNA: TGTGCCACCAATCTCAGGGAATGGCTTGCTGGCTACACCTTC. It yields the protein CATNLREWLAGYTF.

The chain combines TRBV7-2 with TRBJ2-7; 10 bases line up with TRBD1. Trimming removed 4 bases from V and 4 bases from J; junction bases left unmatched: 4. The CDR3 totals 14 residues. Germline CDR1 reads SGHTA; CDR2 reads FQGNSA. In DNA, the CDR3 is TGTGCCAGCAGCTCGACAGGGGGCGTGTACGAGCAGTACTTC. Protein sequence: CASSSTGGVYEQYF.

The chain couples TRBV5-4 to TRBJ2-3, with a weak D call TRBD1 (5 bases). Per germline, CDR1 SGHNT and CDR2 YYREEE (reference sequence). The CDR3 is 15 residues long. Trimming cost V 0 bases and J 0 bases, with 8 bases left between them. This chain's CDR3 is CASSLGGASTDTQYF. CDR3 sequence (DNA): TGTGCCAGCAGCTTGGGGGGCGCTAGCACAGATACGCAGTATTTT. Combining the CDR3 with reference TRBV5-4 and TRBJ2-3 gives the whole variable domain ETGVTQSPTHLIKTRGQQVTLRCSSQSGHNTVSWYQQALGQGPQFIFQYYREEENGRGNFPPRFSGLQFPNYSSELNVNALELDDSALYLCASSLGGASTDTQYFGPGTRLTVL.

The chain combines TRBV7-9 with TRBJ1-5; 7 positions agree with TRBD1. The CDR3 covers 14 residues. The J segment lost 5 bases and the V segment lost 5 bases, leaving 6 bases of the junction unmatched. Germline V gives CDR1 SEHNR, CDR2 FQNEAQ (reference sequence). CDR3: CASSPDRVDQPQHF. In DNA, the CDR3 is TGTGCCAGCAGCCCCGACAGGGTTGATCAGCCCCAGCATTTT.

V is TRBV11-3 and J is TRBJ2-3; 7 bases agree with TRBD2. The CDR3 sequence is 16 residues long. V lost 2 bases, J lost 0 bases, and 5 bases stayed unmatched. CDR1 is SGHNT and CDR2 is YENEEA in the germline V gene. The CDR3 DNA reads TGTGCCAGCAGCTTATCGGGGGGTCCGAGCACAGATACGCAGTATTTT. Translated: CASSLSGGPSTDTQYF. Supplemented by reference TRBV11-3 and TRBJ2-3, the full variable domain reads EAGVVQSPRYKIIEKKQPVAFWCNPISGHNTLYWYLQNLGQGPELLIRYENEEAVDDSQLPKDRFSAERLKGVDSTLKIQPAELGDSAVYLCASSLSGGPSTDTQYFGPGTRLTVL.

This chain connects TRBV4-3 to TRBJ2-1; 10 bases are shared with TRBD2. The CDR3 is 16 amino acids. Germline V gene data show CDR1 as LGHNA and CDR2 as YSLEER. After removal of 0 bases from V and 4 bases from J, the junction contained 3 bases not matched to a gene. The DNA of the CDR3 is TGCGCCAGCAGCCAAGATCTGACTAGCGGGTACAATGAGCAGTTCTTC. It is translated as CASSQDLTSGYNEQFF.

The V gene is TRBV5-1, the J gene TRBJ2-3; D is possibly TRBD2 (5 bases). Germline CDR1 SGHRS, CDR2 YFSETQ. The CDR3 has 14 residues. V was cut by 3 bases and J by 6 bases, with 14 bases left in between. CDR3 DNA: TGCGCCAGCAGCTCATTCGGACTTTCCGATACGCAGTATTTT. This translates into CASSSFGLSDTQYF.

The rearrangement uses TRBV6-2 or TRBV6-3 and TRBJ2-1; D call uncertain. This CDR3 region has 16 residues. CDR1 and CDR2 from the germline V gene are MNHEY and SVGEGT. V was cut by 4 bases and J by 0 bases, with 13 bases left in between. The CDR3 DNA reads as TGTGCCAGCAGTTCCCTATATTCGAGCTCCTACAATGAGCAGTTCTTC. As protein: CASSSLYSSSYNEQFF.

V is TRBV5-1 and J is TRBJ1-2, with TRBD1 matching over 10 bases. J was trimmed by 7 bases and V by 3 bases; bases with no gene match: 6. Germline CDR1 is SGHRS and CDR2 is YFSETQ. The CDR3 runs to 14 residues. CDR3 residues: CASSSGGQGSGYTF. Here the CDR3 DNA reads TGCGCCAGCAGCTCGGGGGGACAGGGGAGTGGCTACACCTTC.

The chain combines TRBV5-1 with TRBJ1-2; tentative D call: TRBD1 (6 bases). The V end was cut by 3 bases, the J end by 8 bases, with 17 bases between. CDR3 length: 14 amino acids. The V gene's germline CDR1 is SGHRS and CDR2 YFSETQ. CDR3 amino acids: CASSSETGGGGYTF. The CDR3 DNA reads as TGCGCCAGCAGCTCCGAAACTGGGGGCGGGGGCTACACCTTC.

This clone was found a few times. The chain uses TRBV27 and TRBJ1-6; maybe TRBD1 (6 bases). Germline V lookup: CDR1 MNHEY, CDR2 SMNVEV (reference sequence). The CDR3 sequence is 14 residues long. V was clipped by 5 bases and J by 9 bases, with 14 bases between them. CDR3 in DNA: TGTGCCAGCAGTGAGGACAGTCGTTTTTCACCCCTCCACTTT. Its translation is CASSEDSRFSPLHF.